This record covers a single T cell receptor beta chain. The method was immunoSEQ multiplex PCR; TCRdb's version includes in-frame clones alone and lacks a portion of them. Here the sample spans some 490,000 clones, approximately 91% being singletons. Germline loops: CDR1 SGHRS, CDR2 YFSETQ. Trimming took 0 bases from V and 4 from J; bases not matched to a gene: 8. CDR3 size: 16 residues. This specimen comes from a study of blood T cell repertoires in COVID-19. The sample taken for sequencing was PBMCs or T cells enriched from blood (not recorded which). The TCR sequence derives from a woman in her sixties or seventies who had recovered from COVID-19. The chain links TRBV5-1 to TRBJ2-5, with TRBD2 matching over 8 bases. The DNA for the CDR3 is TGCGCCAGCAGCTTGGCGGGAGGGGGGCAAGGAGAGACCCAGTACTTC. Its protein product is CASSLAGGGQGETQYF.